This T cell receptor (beta chain) was identified during a study of a mutant IDH1 vaccine in newly diagnosed glioma. The V gene's germline CDR1 is SEHNR and CDR2 FQNEAQ (reference sequence). Germline trimming cut 1 base from V and 4 bases from J; bases unmatched to any gene: 3. The CDR3 is made up of 15 amino acids. Time point reported: week 5, during vaccination. Vaccination comprised doses that each held 300 ug of mutant IDH1 20-mer peptide, plus topical imiquimod. TCRdb's table, derived via immunoSEQ multiplex PCR, lists solely in-frame clones and lacks some. The sample records 40,000 to 60,000 clones, approximately 78% being singletons. Comments on this clone: The antigen is not known.

J is TRBJ1-2 and V is TRBV7-9; 10 nucleotides match TRBD1. The source was PBMCs, collected from a glioma patient whose treatment included an IDH1 peptide vaccine. The clonotype was recovered from a middle-aged woman with glioma. CDR3 amino acids: CASSLVGQGIYGYTF. In DNA form, the CDR3 reads TGTGCCAGCAGCTTAGTGGGACAGGGGATCTATGGCTACACCTTC.